This T cell receptor (beta chain) was recovered during a study of blood T cells in healthy people across ages. For the second PCR, which ran for 7 to 11 cycles, a sample-barcoded 5' primer and a J-beta primer mix were used. TCRdb reprocessed the 5' RACE reads with MiXCR, giving one entry per CDR3 protein. The top ten hold 20% to 25% of the sample, which has around 710,000 distinct CDR3 sequences, about 40% seen once. This TCR was sampled from a woman aged 55-75 years in good health. The sequencing sample was made of blood.

The CDR3 is CASRFEGDASYEQYF. Here the CDR3 DNA reads TGTGCCAGCAGATTTGAAGGGGACGCATCCTACGAGCAGTACTTC. The chain couples TRBV12-3 or TRBV12-4 to TRBJ2-7; D might be TRBD1 or TRBD2, each matching 5 bases. Trimming took 6 bases from V and 1 from J, leaving 16 bases between them. CDR3 length equals 15 residues.